This T cell receptor (beta chain) appears in the sequencing data of a study of vaccination effects on CD4 cells after COVID-19. Culturing for around ten days preceded CD4+ T cell isolation. All study participants received two doses of BNT162b2 or mRNA-1273 vaccine. Generated by immunoSEQ multiplex PCR, the TCRdb table keeps only in-frame clones and is missing some. Of 70,000 or so clones in the sample, about 73% were seen once. A remark on this clone: The antigen remains unidentified.

Between the trimmed V and J ends, which lost 6 bases and 1 base, there was a span of 7 bases. The germline V gene encodes CDR1 MNHEY and CDR2 SVGAGI. The length of the CDR3 is 13 residues. Specimen: CD4+ T cells from PBMCs cultured without peptide, collected after COVID-19 vaccination. This chain uses TRBV6-5 with TRBJ2-1; D remains ambiguous. The TCR sequence derives from a human donor who received a COVID-19 vaccine. In DNA, the CDR3 is TGTGCCAGCAGAGAGTGGTCCTACAATGAGCAGTTCTTC. This sequence encodes CASREWSYNEQFF.